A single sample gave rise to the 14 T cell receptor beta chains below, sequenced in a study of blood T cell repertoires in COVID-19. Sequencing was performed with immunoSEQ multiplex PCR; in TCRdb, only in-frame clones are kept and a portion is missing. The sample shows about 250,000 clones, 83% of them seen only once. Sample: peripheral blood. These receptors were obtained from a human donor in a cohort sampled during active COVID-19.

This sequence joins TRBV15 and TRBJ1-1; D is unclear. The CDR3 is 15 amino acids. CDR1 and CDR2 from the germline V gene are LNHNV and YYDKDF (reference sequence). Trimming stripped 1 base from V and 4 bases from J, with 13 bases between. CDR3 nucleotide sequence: TGTGCCACCAGCAGAGGTTTCGGAAGAGGCACTGAAGCTTTCTTT. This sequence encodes CATSRGFGRGTEAFF.

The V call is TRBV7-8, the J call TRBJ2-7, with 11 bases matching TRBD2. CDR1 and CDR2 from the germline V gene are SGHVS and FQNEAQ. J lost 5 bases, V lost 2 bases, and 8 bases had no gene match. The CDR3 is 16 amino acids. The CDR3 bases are TGTGCCAGCAGCTTAAATGTAGCGGGGGGGCCCGACGAGCAGTACTTC. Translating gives CASSLNVAGGPDEQYF.

The chain's CDR3 is CASSPKPGVQETQYF. CDR3 nucleotide sequence: TGTGCCAGCAGCCCGAAGCCAGGCGTTCAAGAGACCCAGTACTTC. The chain combines TRBV5-4 with TRBJ2-5; no reliable D call. Trimming took 4 bases from V and 2 from J, leaving 15 bases between them. The germline V gene has CDR1 SGHNT and CDR2 YYREEE (reference sequence). The CDR3 totals 15 residues.

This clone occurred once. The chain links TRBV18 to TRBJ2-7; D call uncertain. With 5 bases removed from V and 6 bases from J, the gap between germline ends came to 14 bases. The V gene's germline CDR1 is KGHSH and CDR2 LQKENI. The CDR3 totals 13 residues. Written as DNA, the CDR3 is TGTGCCAGCTCAGACAACCAGTTAGGCGAGCAGTACTTC. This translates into CASSDNQLGEQYF.

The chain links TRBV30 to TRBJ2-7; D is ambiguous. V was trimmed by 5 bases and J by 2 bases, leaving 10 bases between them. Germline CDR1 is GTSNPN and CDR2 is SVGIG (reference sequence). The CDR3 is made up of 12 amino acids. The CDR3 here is CAWGAIAYEQYF. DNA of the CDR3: TGTGCCTGGGGCGCTATAGCCTACGAGCAGTACTTC.

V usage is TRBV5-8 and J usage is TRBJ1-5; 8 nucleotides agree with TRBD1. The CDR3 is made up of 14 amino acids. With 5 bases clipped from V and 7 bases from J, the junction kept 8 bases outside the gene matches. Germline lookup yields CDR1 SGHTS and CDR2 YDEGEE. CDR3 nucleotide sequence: TGTGCCAGCAGTCTAGGACAGGGACGGCAGCCCCAGCATTTT. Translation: CASSLGQGRQPQHF.

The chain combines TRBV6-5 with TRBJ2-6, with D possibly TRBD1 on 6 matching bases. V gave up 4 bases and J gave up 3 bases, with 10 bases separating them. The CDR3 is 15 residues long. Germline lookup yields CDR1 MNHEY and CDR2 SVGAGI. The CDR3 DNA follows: TGTGCCAGCAGTTCAACAGGGAGTGGGGCCAACGTCCTGACTTTC. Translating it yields CASSSTGSGANVLTF.

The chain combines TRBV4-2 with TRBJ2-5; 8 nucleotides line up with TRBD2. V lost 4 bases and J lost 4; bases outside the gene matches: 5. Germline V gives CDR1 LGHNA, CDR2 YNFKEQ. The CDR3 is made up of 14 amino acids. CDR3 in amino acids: CASSRGGSLETQYF. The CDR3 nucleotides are TGTGCCAGCAGCCGCGGGGGGTCCCTAGAGACCCAGTACTTC.

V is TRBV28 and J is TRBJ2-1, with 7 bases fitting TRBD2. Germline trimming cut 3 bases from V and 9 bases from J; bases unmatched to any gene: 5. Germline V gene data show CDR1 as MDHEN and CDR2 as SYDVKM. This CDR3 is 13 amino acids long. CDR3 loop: CASSFAGEGEQFF. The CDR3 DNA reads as TGTGCCAGCAGTTTCGCGGGAGAGGGTGAGCAGTTCTTC.

The CDR3 DNA follows: TGTGCCAGCAGTTCAGGGGCCCAACAGTACTTC. It yields the protein CASSSGAQQYF. The chain recombines TRBV11-2 with TRBJ2-7; a possible D gene is TRBD1 (6 bases). The V end lost 6 bases, the J end lost 10 bases, and 13 bases lay between the germline ends. Per the germline V gene, CDR1 is SGHAT and CDR2 is FQNNGV. The CDR3 has 11 residues. Filled out from reference TRBV11-2 and TRBJ2-7, the complete variable domain reads EAGVAQSPRYKIIEKRQSVAFWCNPISGHATLYWYQQILGQGPKLLIQFQNNGVVDDSQLPKDRFSAERLKGVDSTLKIQPAKLEDSAVYLCASSSGAQQYFGPGTRLTVT.

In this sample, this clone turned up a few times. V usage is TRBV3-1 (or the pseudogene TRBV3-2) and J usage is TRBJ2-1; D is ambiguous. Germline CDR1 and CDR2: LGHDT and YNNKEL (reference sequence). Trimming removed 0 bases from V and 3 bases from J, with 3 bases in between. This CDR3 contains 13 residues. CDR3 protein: CASSQDYYNEQFF. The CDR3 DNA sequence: TGTGCCAGCAGCCAAGATTACTACAATGAGCAGTTCTTC.

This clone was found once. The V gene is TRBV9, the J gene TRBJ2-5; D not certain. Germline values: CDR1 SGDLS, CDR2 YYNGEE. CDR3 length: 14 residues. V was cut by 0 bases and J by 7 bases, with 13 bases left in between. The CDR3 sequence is CASSVATEGGTQYF. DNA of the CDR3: TGTGCCAGCAGCGTAGCTACGGAAGGCGGGACCCAGTACTTC.

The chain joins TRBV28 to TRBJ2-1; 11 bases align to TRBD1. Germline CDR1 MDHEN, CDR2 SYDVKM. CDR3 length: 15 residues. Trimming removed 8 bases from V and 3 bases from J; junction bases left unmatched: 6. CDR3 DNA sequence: TGTGCCAGCGTAAAGGGACAGGGGGGCTACAATGAGCAGTTCTTC. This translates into CASVKGQGGYNEQFF.

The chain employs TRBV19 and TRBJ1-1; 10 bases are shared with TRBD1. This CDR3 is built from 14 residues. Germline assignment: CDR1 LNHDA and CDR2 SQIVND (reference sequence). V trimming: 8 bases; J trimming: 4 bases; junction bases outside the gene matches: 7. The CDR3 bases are TGTGCCAGTTTGAGGACAGGGGGTTTCACTGAAGCTTTCTTT. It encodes CASLRTGGFTEAFF.